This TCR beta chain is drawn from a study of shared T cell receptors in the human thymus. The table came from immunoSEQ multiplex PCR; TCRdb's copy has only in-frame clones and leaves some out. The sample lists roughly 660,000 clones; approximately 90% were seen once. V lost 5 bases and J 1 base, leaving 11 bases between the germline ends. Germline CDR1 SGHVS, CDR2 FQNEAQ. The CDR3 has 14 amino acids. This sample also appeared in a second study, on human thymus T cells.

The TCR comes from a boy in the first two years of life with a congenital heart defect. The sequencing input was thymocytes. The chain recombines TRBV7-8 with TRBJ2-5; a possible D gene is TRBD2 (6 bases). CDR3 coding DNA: TGTGCCAGCAGCACGACTAGGGTCCAAGAGACCCAGTACTTC. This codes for CASSTTRVQETQYF.